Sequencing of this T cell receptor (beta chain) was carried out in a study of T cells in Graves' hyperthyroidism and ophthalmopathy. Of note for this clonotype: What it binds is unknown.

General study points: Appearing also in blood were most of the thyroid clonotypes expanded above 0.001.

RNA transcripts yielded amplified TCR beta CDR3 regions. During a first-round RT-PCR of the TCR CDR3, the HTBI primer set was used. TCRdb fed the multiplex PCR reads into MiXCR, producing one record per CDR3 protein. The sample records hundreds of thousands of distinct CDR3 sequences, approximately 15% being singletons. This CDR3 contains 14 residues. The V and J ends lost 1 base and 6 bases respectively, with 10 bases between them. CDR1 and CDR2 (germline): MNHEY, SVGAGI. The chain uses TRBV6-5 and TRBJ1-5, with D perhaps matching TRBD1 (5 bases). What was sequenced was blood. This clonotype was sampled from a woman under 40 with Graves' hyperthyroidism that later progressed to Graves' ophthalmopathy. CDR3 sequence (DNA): TGTGCCAGCAGTTACTTGGGGGATGGTCAGCCCCAGCATTTT. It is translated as CASSYLGDGQPQHF.